Listed below are T cell receptor beta chains from one sample, sequenced in a study of blood T cells in healthy people across ages. In TCRdb, the 5' RACE reads were re-called with MiXCR into one record per CDR3 protein. The sample shows over a million distinct CDR3 sequences, around 55% of them seen only once. The sample comprised blood. The source of these receptors is a man aged 18 to 30 in good health. The CDR3 runs from the conserved cysteine through the conserved F or W. D genes are given only for firm matches. A row's size may be missing; if present it is once, few, many or a size class.

>TRBD2|TRBV29-1|-|TRBJ2-5
TGCAGCGTTGATCAAGCGGGAGTGGCGACCTTCCAAGAGACCCAGTACTTC
CSVDQAGVATFQETQYF
>-|TRBV20-1|once|TRBJ2-5
TGCAGTGCTAGGGGGCTAGAAGGCCAAGAGACCCAGTACTTC
CSARGLEGQETQYF
>-|TRBV27|-|TRBJ1-2
TGTGCCAGCAGTTTATCGCGGCAGATCTATGGCTACACCTTC
CASSLSRQIYGYTF
>-|TRBV7-7|-|TRBJ2-3
TGTGCCAGCAGCTTAGACGCCGGGACGGATACGCAGTATTTT
CASSLDAGTDTQYF
>TRBD1|TRBV9|few|TRBJ2-7
TGTGCCAGCAGCCCGCTGGACAGGGACTACGAGCAGTACTTC
CASSPLDRDYEQYF
>-|TRBV27|few|TRBJ1-2
TGTGCCAGCAGTTTACGGGCAGGGAATGGCTACACCTTC
CASSLRAGNGYTF
>TRBD2|TRBV20-1|-|TRBJ2-7
TGCAGTGCTGACCCCGGGACTAGCGGTGCCTACGAGCAGTACTTC
CSADPGTSGAYEQYF
>-|TRBV4-2|-|TRBJ2-7
TGTGCCAGCAGCCAAGATTCCCCAAACAGGGCTGGAATCTACGAGCAGTACTTC
CASSQDSPNRAGIYEQYF
>-|TRBV4-3|few|TRBJ2-1
TGCGCCAGCAGCCAAGATTGGGCGGATTACCGTGAGCAGTTCTTC
CASSQDWADYREQFF
>TRBD1|TRBV7-9|-|TRBJ1-2
TGTGCCAGCAGCTTAGAGGGACAGCTTAACTATGGCTACACCTTC
CASSLEGQLNYGYTF
>-|TRBV9|few|TRBJ2-3
TGTGCCGGTCAGGGTCTTAGCACAGATACGCAGTATTTT
CAGQGLSTDTQYF
>-|TRBV4-1|-|TRBJ1-1
TGCGCCAGCAGCCCAGAGGAAGTCATTACAGGGAGGGACACTGAAGCTTTCTTT
CASSPEEVITGRDTEAFF
>-|TRBV12-3/TRBV12-4|few|TRBJ1-5
TGTGCCAGCCGGGAGGGGGTCGGCAATCAGCCCCAGCATTTT
CASREGVGNQPQHF
>-|TRBV10-2|-|TRBJ1-6
TGCGCCAGCACCGGGCGGGCAGGGGTATCACCCCTCCACTTT
CASTGRAGVSPLHF
>-|TRBV21-1|-|TRBJ1-1
TGTGCCAGCAGCAAACGGGAGGAGAACACTGAAGCTTTCTTT
CASSKREENTEAFF
>-|TRBV25-1|few|TRBJ2-3
TGTGCCAGCAACGAGGGTGGGGATACGCAGTATTTT
CASNEGGDTQYF
>-|TRBV25-1|-|TRBJ2-5
TGTGCCAGCAGTGAATTCGGTAGCGAGGTGACCCAGTACTTC
CASSEFGSEVTQYF
>TRBD2|TRBV4-2|few|TRBJ2-7
TGTGCCAGCAGCCGCGCCGGGACTAGCGGGATAAATTTTTCCTACGAGCAGTACTTC
CASSRAGTSGINFSYEQYF